This TCR beta chain appears in the sequencing data of a study of early T cells in non-severe SARS-CoV-2 infection. Study-wide findings and caveats: Anti-spike CD8 responses were favored in VDJdb matching, and private and CD4 specificities were missed.

The length of the CDR3 is 17 residues. With 6 bases removed from V and 6 bases from J, the gap between germline ends came to 25 bases. Comments on this clonotype: Its antigen is unidentified.

The TCR library protocol was used to attach unique molecular identifiers. These identifiers were attached to individual cDNA molecules. TCRdb independently ran MiXCR on the 5' RACE reads; one entry per CDR3 protein. The data hold approximately 34,000 distinct CDR3 sequences, with 5.4% observed a single time. The V gene is TRBV12-3 or TRBV12-4, the J gene TRBJ2-3; a possible D gene is TRBD2 (6 bases). Sequencing used whole blood, obtained at baseline. The receptor was isolated from an adult who was a healthcare worker with PCR-confirmed SARS-CoV-2 infection or an uninfected control (not recorded which). The CDR3 is CASSTPRDSYMRDTQYF. CDR3 DNA: TGTGCCAGCAGCACTCCACGGGACTCCTACATGAGGGATACGCAGTATTTT.